This record concerns one T cell receptor beta chain sequence. Each CDR3 protein gets one entry after TCRdb re-called the PCR reads with MiXCR. This table has around 20,000 distinct CDR3 sequences, around 40% appearing once. This sample is drawn from a study of tumor-infiltrating lymphocytes in oesophageal squamous cell carcinoma. This CDR3 contains 15 residues. The chain couples TRBV12-3 or TRBV12-4 to TRBJ2-7; 9 bases align to TRBD1. The end of the DNA is better explained by TRBJ2-1, so the J call may be wrong. This receptor was obtained from a male donor with esophageal squamous cell carcinoma. Sequencing was carried out using esophageal tumor tissue. The CDR3 sequence: CASSLSGQGYNEQFF. The CDR3 nucleotides read TGTGCCAGCAGTTTATCGGGACAGGGCTACAATGAGCAGTTCTTC.